A single sample gave rise to the 17 T cell receptor beta chains below, sequenced in a study of identifying expanded T cells in peripheral blood. Only in-frame clones appear in the TCRdb table, and some are missing; sequencing was by immunoSEQ multiplex PCR. This sample carries 50,000 to 70,000 clones, 80% to 90% of them seen once, and the ten largest clones take less than 5.5%. Material for sequencing was blood. Every receptor here comes from a person aged 18 to 70 in good health.

The chain employs TRBV19 and TRBJ1-1; possible D gene TRBD1, 5 bases. Germline loops: CDR1 LNHDA, CDR2 SQIVND (reference sequence). Trimming stripped 1 base from V and 6 bases from J, with 9 bases between. This CDR3 is 13 amino acids long. CDR3 in amino acids: CASSIAQGSEAFF. CDR3 in DNA: TGTGCCAGTAGTATAGCCCAGGGCTCTGAAGCTTTCTTT.

The chain recombines TRBV28 with TRBJ1-4; D is perhaps TRBD1 (5 bases). Trimming stripped 8 bases from V and 5 bases from J, with 15 bases between. CDR1 and CDR2 from the germline V gene are MDHEN and SYDVKM. CDR3 length: 14 amino acids. The CDR3 bases are TGTGCCAGCCAGCCCGGAGGGGCGAATGAAAAACTGTTTTTT. Translating it yields CASQPGGANEKLFF.

V gene TRBV7-3 combines with J gene TRBJ1-3, with D unclear. Germline CDR1 and CDR2: SGHTA and FQGTGA. The CDR3 is 16 residues long. V gave up 4 bases and J gave up 0 bases, with 13 bases separating them. As DNA, the CDR3 is TGTGCCAGCAGCTATTTAGGCCCGGGCTCTGGAAACACCATATATTTT. Encoded protein: CASSYLGPGSGNTIYF.

This clone was detected only a few times. This chain joins TRBV28 and TRBJ2-7; unclear D gene. This CDR3 comprises 14 residues. With 4 bases removed from V and 8 bases from J, the gap between germline ends came to 18 bases. The germline CDR1 and CDR2 sequences are MDHEN and SYDVKM. CDR3 protein: CASSSPALRSQQYF. In nucleotides, the CDR3 is TGTGCCAGCAGTTCCCCAGCCCTACGAAGTCAGCAGTACTTC.

The chain uses TRBV23-1 and TRBJ2-2, with TRBD1 identical over 9 bases. TRBV23-1 has ORF status, its function being uncertain. J gave up 6 bases and V 3 bases, and 8 bases lay outside the gene matches. The CDR3 sequence is 16 residues long. CDR3 sequence reads: CASSHPGTGLAGELFF. The CDR3 DNA reads as TGCGCCAGCAGTCACCCCGGGACAGGGCTGGCCGGGGAGCTGTTTTTT.

The chain joins TRBV5-6 to TRBJ1-5; no definite D call. Trimming cost V 2 bases and J 4 bases, with 4 bases left between them. From germline, CDR1 is SGHDT and CDR2 YYEEEE. This CDR3 has 12 amino acids. As DNA, the CDR3 is TGTGCCAGCAGCTTACTGAATCAGCCCCAGCATTTT. Residues: CASSLLNQPQHF.

This clone was detected only once. The chain has TRBV6-6 and TRBJ1-4, with a possible D match to TRBD1 (6 bases). CDR1 is MNHNY and CDR2 is SVGAGI in the germline V gene (reference sequence). Deletions cut 8 bases from V and 5 bases from J, with 18 bases between. The CDR3 length is 15 residues. The DNA for the CDR3 is TGTGCCAGCGGCTCAAACAGGGCCGCCAATGAAAAACTGTTTTTT. This sequence encodes CASGSNRAANEKLFF.

The rearrangement joins TRBV28 to TRBJ1-2; D is perhaps TRBD1 (6 bases). Looked up from germline, CDR1 is MDHEN and CDR2 is SYDVKM. CDR3 length equals 13 residues. V was clipped by 5 bases and J by 2 bases, with 9 bases between them. The CDR3 spells CASSQGRNYGYTF. The CDR3 DNA follows: TGTGCCAGCAGTCAGGGGAGGAACTATGGCTACACCTTC.

This clone was observed a single time. The chain is built from TRBV10-3 and TRBJ2-5; 8 bases map to TRBD1. The CDR3 spans 15 residues. The J segment lost 5 bases and the V segment lost 2 bases, leaving 7 bases of the junction unmatched. Germline V gene data show CDR1 as ENHRY and CDR2 as SYGVKD. The chain's CDR3 is CAISEEDRAGETQYF. CDR3 coding DNA: TGTGCCATCAGTGAGGAGGACAGGGCCGGGGAGACCCAGTACTTC.

The CDR3 sequence is CASSASLGTAGANVLTF. Here the CDR3 DNA reads TGCGCCAGCAGCGCCTCCCTCGGGACTGCGGGGGCCAACGTCCTGACTTTC. This sequence joins TRBV5-1 and TRBJ2-6; D might be TRBD2 (6 bases). Trimming stripped 4 bases from V and 4 bases from J, with 18 bases between. The CDR3 length is 17 residues. The V gene's germline CDR1 is SGHRS and CDR2 YFSETQ.

This rearrangement joins TRBV30 to TRBJ1-3; D unclear. CDR3 length: 14 amino acids. CDR1 is GTSNPN and CDR2 is SVGIG in the germline V gene (reference sequence). Deletions cut 0 bases from V and 0 bases from J, with 6 bases between. The CDR3 DNA is TGTGCCTGGAGTGTAGGGAGCTCTGGAAACACCATATATTTT. This codes for CAWSVGSSGNTIYF. Filled out from reference TRBV30 and TRBJ1-3, the complete variable domain reads SQTIHQWPATLVQPVGSPLSLECTVEGTSNPNLYWYRQAAGRGLQLLFYSVGIGQISSEVPQNLSASRPQDRQFILSSKKLLLSDSGFYLCAWSVGSSGNTIYFGEGSWLTVV.

The rearrangement links TRBV9 to TRBJ2-2, with D unresolved. Trimming cost V 4 bases and J 3 bases, with 7 bases left between them. In germline, CDR1 is SGDLS, CDR2 YYNGEE. CDR3 length: 13 amino acids. DNA of the CDR3: TGTGCCAGCAGCCCCCGGGACACCGGGGAGCTGTTTTTT. Translating it yields CASSPRDTGELFF.

This chain joins TRBV25-1 and TRBJ2-5; 12 bases line up with TRBD2. From germline, CDR1 is MGHDK and CDR2 SYGVNS. Germline trimming cut 5 bases from V and 1 base from J; bases unmatched to any gene: 5. This CDR3 is 16 amino acids long. CDR3 DNA: TGTGCCAGCAGTATGACTAGCGGGGGTGTCCAAGAGACCCAGTACTTC. This encodes CASSMTSGGVQETQYF.

The V and J genes are TRBV9 and TRBJ2-2; TRBD2 might be the D (7 bases). The ends were cut back, 0 bases at V and 4 bases at J, with 13 bases in the middle. Germline V gives CDR1 SGDLS, CDR2 YYNGEE. The CDR3 loop spans 16 amino acids. The CDR3: CASSVGGGAATGELFF. The CDR3 DNA sequence: TGTGCCAGCAGCGTAGGAGGGGGGGCTGCCACCGGGGAGCTGTTTTTT.

This clone has just one count. The rearrangement uses TRBV27 and TRBJ2-7; 8 bases line up with TRBD1. The ends lost 8 bases at V and 6 bases at J; junction bases unmatched: 9. CDR3 length: 13 residues. Per the germline V gene, CDR1 is MNHEY and CDR2 is SMNVEV (reference sequence). In DNA, the CDR3 is TGTGCCAGCCATACAGGGGGTTTGGGCGAGCAGTACTTC. It translates to CASHTGGLGEQYF.

On this clone: This sample includes further DNA sequences coding for the same CDR3. As DNA, the CDR3 is TGTGCCAGCGGCAACTACGAGCAGTACTTC. Protein: CASGNYEQYF. The chain carries TRBV2 and TRBJ2-7; D remains ambiguous. Between the trimmed V and J ends, which lost 8 bases and 3 bases, there was a span of 5 bases. CDR1 SNHLY and CDR2 FYNNEI come from the germline V gene. This CDR3 contains 10 residues. Filled out from reference TRBV2 and TRBJ2-7, the complete variable domain reads EPEVTQTPSHQVTQMGQEVILRCVPISNHLYFYWYRQILGQKVEFLVSFYNNEISEKSEIFDDQFSVERPDGSNFTLKIRSTKLEDSAMYFCASGNYEQYFGPGTRLTVT.

This chain's CDR3 is CATKKQGLNNTGELFF. CDR3 nucleotide sequence: TGCGCCACTAAAAAACAGGGTTTGAACAACACCGGGGAGCTGTTTTTT. The chain combines TRBV5-1 with TRBJ2-2, with D possibly TRBD1 on 6 matching bases. Germline values: CDR1 SGHRS, CDR2 YFSETQ. There are 16 residues in the CDR3. V dropped 9 bases and J dropped 2 bases, with 20 bases sitting between them. Together with reference TRBV5-1 and TRBJ2-2, the CDR3 gives the full variable domain: KAGVTQTPRYLIKTRGQQVTLSCSPISGHRSVSWYQQTPGQGLQFLFEYFSETQRNKGNFPGRFSGRQFSNSRSEMNVSTLELGDSALYLCATKKQGLNNTGELFFGEGSRLTVL.